This TCR beta chain originates from a study of blood T cell repertoires in COVID-19. Study-level background: Whether acute or convalescent, the COVID-19 samples came from the United States, Italy and Spain. T cells, B-cell-depleted T cells, or PBMCs provided the cDNA or gDNA that served as material.

Per the germline V gene, CDR1 is SGDLS and CDR2 is YYNGEE. The CDR3 has 15 amino acids. The V end lost 4 bases, the J end lost 0 bases, and 13 bases lay between the germline ends. Enrollees, about 18 to 100 years old, lived in about two dozen US areas. Donors of Cohort 3 who recovered were those that had two negative PCRs, clearance, or symptom resolution. Generated by immunoSEQ multiplex PCR, the TCRdb table keeps only in-frame clones and is missing some. The sample shows about 320,000 clones, roughly 87% of them seen only once. This TCR came from a woman in her twenties or thirties who had recovered from COVID-19. The chain links TRBV9 to TRBJ1-1, with a tentative D call TRBD1 (6 bases). Material for sequencing was PBMCs or T cells enriched from blood (not recorded which). Here the CDR3 DNA reads TGTGCCAGCAGCCCAACCACAGGGATGAACACTGAAGCTTTCTTT. Its translation: CASSPTTGMNTEAFF.